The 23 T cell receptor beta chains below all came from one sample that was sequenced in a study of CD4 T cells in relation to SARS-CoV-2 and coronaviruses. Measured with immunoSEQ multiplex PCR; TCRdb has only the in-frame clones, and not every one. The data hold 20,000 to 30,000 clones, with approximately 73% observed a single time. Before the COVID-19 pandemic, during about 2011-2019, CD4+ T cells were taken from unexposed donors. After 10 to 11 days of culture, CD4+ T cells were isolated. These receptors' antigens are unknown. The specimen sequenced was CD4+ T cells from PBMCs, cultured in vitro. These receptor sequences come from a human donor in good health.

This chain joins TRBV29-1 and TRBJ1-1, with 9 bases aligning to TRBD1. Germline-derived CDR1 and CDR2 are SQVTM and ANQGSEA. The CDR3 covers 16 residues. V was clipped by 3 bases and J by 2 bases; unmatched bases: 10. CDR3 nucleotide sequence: TGCAGCGTTGATGGGCCGGGACAGGGATTAAACACTGAAGCTTTCTTT. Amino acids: CSVDGPGQGLNTEAFF. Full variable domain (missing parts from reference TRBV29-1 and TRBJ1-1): SAVISQKPSRDICQRGTSLTIQCQVDSQVTMMFWYRQQPGQSLTLIATANQGSEATYESGFVIDKFPISRPNLTFSTLTVSNMSPEDSSIYLCSVDGPGQGLNTEAFFGQGTRLTVV.

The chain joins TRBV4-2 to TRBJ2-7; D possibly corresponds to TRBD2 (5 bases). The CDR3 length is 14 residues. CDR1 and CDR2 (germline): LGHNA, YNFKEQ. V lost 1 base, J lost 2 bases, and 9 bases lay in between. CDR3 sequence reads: CASSQVGATYEQYF. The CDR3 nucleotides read TGTGCCAGCAGCCAAGTGGGAGCCACCTACGAGCAGTACTTC.

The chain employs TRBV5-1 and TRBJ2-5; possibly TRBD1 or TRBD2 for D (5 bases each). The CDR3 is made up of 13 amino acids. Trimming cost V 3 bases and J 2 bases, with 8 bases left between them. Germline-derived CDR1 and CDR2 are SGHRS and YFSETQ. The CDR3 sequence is CASSWDLQETQYF. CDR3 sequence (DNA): TGCGCCAGCAGCTGGGACCTTCAAGAGACCCAGTACTTC.

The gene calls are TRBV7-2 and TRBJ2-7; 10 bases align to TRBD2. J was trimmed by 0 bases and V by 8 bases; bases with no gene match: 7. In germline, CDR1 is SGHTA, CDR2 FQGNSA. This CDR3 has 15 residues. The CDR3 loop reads CASRTSGLSSYEQYF. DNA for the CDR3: TGTGCCAGCCGGACTAGCGGTCTGAGCTCCTACGAGCAGTACTTC. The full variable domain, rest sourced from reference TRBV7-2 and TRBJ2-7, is GAGVSQSPSNKVTEKGKDVELRCDPISGHTALYWYRQSLGQGLEFLIYFQGNSAPDKSGLPSDRFSAERTGGSVSTLTIQRTQQEDSAVYLCASRTSGLSSYEQYFGPGTRLTVT.

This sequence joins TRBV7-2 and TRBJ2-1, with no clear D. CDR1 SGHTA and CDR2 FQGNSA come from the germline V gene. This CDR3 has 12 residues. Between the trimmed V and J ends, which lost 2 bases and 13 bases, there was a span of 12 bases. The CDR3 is CASSLSPFSQFF. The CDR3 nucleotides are TGTGCCAGCAGCTTATCCCCCTTTAGTCAGTTCTTC.

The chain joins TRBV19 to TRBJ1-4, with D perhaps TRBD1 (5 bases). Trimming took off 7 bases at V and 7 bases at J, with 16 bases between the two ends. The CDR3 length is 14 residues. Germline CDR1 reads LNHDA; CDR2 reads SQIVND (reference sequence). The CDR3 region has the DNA TGTGCCAGTAACTTTGTGCAGGGCGGTGAAAAACTGTTTTTT. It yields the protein CASNFVQGGEKLFF.

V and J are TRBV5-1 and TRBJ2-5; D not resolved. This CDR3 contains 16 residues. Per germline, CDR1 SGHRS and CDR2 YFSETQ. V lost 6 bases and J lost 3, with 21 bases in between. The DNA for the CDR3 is TGCGCCAGCACGTCAGGCTCTTGGGCAGGTGAAGAGACCCAGTACTTC. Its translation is CASTSGSWAGEETQYF.

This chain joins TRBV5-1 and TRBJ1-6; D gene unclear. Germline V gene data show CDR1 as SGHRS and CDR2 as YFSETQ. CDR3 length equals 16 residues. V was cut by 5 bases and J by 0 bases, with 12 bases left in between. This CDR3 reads CASRLDGSSYNSPLHF. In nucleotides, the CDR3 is TGCGCCAGCAGACTCGACGGCAGCTCCTATAATTCACCCCTCCACTTT.

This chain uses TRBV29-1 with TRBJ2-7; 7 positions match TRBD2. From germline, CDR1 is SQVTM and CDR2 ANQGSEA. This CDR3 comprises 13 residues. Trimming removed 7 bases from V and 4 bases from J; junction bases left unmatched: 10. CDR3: CSARRPGGYEQYF. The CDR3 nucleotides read TGCAGCGCCCGACGCCCCGGGGGGTACGAGCAGTACTTC.

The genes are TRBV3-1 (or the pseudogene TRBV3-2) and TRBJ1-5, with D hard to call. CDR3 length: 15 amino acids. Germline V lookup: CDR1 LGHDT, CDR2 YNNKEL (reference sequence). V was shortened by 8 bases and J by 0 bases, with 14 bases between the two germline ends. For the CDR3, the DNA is TGTGCCAGCGGCCTGGTAGAAAATAGCAATCAGCCCCAGCATTTT. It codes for CASGLVENSNQPQHF.

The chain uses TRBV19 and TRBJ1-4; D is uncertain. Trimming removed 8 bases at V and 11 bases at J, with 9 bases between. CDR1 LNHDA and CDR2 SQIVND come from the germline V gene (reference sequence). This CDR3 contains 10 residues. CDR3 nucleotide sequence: TGTGCCAGTCGCCGCGGGAAACTGTTTTTT. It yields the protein CASRRGKLFF.

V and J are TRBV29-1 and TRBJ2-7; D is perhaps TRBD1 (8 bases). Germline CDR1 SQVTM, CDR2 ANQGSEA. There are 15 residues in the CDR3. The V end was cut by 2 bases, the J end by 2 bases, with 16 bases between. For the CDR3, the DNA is TGCAGCGTTGAACAACAGGGGGGGGCCACCTACGAGCAGTACTTC. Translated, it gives CSVEQQGGATYEQYF.

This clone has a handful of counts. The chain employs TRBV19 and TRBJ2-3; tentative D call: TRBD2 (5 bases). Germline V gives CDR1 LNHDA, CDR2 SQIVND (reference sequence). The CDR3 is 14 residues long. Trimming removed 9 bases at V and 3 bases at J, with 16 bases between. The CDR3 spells CASGVLSGTDTQYF. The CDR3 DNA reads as TGTGCCAGCGGAGTCCTCAGCGGTACAGATACGCAGTATTTT.

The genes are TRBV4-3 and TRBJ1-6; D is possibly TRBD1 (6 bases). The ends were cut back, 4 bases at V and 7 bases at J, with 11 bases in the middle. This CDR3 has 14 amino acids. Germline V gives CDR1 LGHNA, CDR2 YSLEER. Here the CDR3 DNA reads TGCGCCAGCAGCCTGGGACAAAACAATTCACCCCTCCACTTT. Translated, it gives CASSLGQNNSPLHF.

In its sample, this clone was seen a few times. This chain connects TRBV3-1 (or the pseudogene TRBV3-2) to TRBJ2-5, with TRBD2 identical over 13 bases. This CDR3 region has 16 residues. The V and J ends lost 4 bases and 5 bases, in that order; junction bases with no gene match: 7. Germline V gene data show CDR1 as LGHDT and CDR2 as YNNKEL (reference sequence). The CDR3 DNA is TGTGCCAGCAGCCCCATCGGGACTAGCGGGATGGAGACCCAGTACTTC. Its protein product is CASSPIGTSGMETQYF.

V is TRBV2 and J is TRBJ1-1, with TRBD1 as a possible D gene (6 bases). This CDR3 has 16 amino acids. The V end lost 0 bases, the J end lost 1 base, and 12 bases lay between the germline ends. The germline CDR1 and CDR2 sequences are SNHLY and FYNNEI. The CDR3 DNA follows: TGTGCCAGCAGTGAAGCGAGGGGGGCTGGGAACACTGAAGCTTTCTTT. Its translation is CASSEARGAGNTEAFF. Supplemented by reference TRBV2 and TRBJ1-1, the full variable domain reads EPEVTQTPSHQVTQMGQEVILRCVPISNHLYFYWYRQILGQKVEFLVSFYNNEISEKSEIFDDQFSVERPDGSNFTLKIRSTKLEDSAMYFCASSEARGAGNTEAFFGQGTRLTVV.

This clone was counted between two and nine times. CDR3 residues: CASSYSGNTEAFF. The CDR3 region has the DNA TGTGCCAGCAGCTACTCAGGGAACACTGAAGCTTTCTTT. The chain employs TRBV7-3 and TRBJ1-1; D is undetermined. The CDR3 spans 13 residues. Trimming stripped 4 bases from V and 1 base from J, with 7 bases between. Germline V gives CDR1 SGHTA, CDR2 FQGTGA.

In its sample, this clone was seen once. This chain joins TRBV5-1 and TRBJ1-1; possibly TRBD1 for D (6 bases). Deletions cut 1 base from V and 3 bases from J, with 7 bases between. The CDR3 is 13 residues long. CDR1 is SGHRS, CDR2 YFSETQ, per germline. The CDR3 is CASSLRTDTEAFF. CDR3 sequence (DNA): TGCGCCAGCAGCTTGAGGACAGACACTGAAGCTTTCTTT.

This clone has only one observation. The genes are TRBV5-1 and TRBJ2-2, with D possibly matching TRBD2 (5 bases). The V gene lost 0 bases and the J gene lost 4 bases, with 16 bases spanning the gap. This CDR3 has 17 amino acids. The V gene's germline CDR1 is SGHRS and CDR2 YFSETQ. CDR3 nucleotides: TGCGCCAGCAGCTTGGTATCCGGGGTAGGTGGCACCGGGGAGCTGTTTTTT. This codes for CASSLVSGVGGTGELFF.

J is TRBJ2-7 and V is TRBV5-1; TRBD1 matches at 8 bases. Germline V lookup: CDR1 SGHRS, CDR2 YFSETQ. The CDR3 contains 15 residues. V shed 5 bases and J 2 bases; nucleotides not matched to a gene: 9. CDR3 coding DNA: TGCGCCAGCAGAGTCACTCAGGGGGCGACCTACGAGCAGTACTTC. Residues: CASRVTQGATYEQYF.

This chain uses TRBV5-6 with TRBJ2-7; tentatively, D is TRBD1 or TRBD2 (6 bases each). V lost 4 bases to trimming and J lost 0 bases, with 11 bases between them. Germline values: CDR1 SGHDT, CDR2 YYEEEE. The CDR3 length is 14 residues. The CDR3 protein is CASSRGTLSYEQYF. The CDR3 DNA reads TGTGCCAGCAGCCGGGGGACACTCTCCTACGAGCAGTACTTC. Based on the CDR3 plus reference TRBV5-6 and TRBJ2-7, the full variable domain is DAGVTQSPTHLIKTRGQQVTLRCSPKSGHDTVSWYQQALGQGPQFIFQYYEEEERQRGNFPDRFSGHQFPNYSSELNVNALLLGDSALYLCASSRGTLSYEQYFGPGTRLTVT.

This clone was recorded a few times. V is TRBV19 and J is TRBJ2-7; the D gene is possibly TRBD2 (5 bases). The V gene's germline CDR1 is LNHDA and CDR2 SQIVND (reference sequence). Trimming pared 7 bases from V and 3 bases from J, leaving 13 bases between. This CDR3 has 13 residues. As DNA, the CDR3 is TGTGCCAGTAAGCGACGGGGTGGCTACGAGCAGTACTTC. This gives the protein CASKRRGGYEQYF.

The CDR3 region is CASSFDRAQETQYF. In DNA, the CDR3 is TGTGCCAGCAGCTTCGACAGGGCCCAAGAGACCCAGTACTTC. V usage is TRBV7-9 and J usage is TRBJ2-5; 7 bases map to TRBD1. Looked up from germline, CDR1 is SEHNR and CDR2 is FQNEAQ (reference sequence). The CDR3 loop spans 14 amino acids. The V and J ends lost 3 bases and 1 base, in that order; junction bases with no gene match: 2. The whole variable domain, remainder taken from reference TRBV7-9 and TRBJ2-5, is DTGVSQNPRHKITKRGQNVTFRCDPISEHNRLYWYRQTLGQGPEFLTYFQNEAQLEKSRLLSDRFSAERPKGSFSTLEIQRTEQGDSAMYLCASSFDRAQETQYFGPGTRLLVL.